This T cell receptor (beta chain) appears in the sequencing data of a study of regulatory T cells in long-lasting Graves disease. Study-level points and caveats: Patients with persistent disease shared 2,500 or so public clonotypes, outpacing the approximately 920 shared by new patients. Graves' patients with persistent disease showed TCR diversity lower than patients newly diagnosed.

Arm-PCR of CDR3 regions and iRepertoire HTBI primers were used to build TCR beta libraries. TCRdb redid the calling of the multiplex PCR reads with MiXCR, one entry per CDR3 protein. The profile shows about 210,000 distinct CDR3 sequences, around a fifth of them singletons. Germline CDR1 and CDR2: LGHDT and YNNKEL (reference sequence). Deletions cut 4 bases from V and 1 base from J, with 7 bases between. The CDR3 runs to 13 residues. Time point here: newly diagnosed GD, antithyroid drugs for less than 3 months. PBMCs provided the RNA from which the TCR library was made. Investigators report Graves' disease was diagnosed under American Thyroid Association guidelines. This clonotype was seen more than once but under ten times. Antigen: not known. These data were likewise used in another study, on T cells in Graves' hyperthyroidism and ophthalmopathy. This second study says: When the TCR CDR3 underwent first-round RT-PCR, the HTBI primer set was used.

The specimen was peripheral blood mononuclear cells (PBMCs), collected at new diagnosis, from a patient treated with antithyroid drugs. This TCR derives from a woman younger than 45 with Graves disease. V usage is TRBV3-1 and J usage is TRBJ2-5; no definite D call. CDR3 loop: CASSPTIQETQYF. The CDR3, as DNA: TGTGCCAGCAGCCCTACGATCCAAGAGACCCAGTACTTC.